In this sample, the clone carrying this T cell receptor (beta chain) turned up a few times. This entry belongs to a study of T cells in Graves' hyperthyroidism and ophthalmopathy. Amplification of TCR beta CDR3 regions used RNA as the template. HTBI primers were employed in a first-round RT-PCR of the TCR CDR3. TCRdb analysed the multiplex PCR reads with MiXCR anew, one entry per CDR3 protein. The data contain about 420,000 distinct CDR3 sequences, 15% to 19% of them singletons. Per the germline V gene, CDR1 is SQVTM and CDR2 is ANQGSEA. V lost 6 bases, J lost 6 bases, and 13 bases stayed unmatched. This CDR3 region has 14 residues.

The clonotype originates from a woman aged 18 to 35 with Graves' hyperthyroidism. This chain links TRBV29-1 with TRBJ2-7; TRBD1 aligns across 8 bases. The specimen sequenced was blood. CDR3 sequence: CSVKDRVSPFEQYF. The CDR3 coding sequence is TGCAGCGTAAAGGACAGGGTCTCTCCCTTCGAGCAGTACTTC.